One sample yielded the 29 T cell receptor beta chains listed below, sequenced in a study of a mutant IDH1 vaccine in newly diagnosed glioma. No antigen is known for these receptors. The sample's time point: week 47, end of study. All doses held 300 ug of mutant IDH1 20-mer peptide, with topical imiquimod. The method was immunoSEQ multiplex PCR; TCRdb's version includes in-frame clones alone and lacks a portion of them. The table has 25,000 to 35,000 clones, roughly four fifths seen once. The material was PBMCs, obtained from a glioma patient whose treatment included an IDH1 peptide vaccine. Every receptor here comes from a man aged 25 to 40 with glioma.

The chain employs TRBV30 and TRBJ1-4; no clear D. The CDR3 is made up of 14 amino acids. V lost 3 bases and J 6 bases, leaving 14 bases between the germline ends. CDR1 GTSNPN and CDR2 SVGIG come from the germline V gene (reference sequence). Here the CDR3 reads CAWRGGEVYEKLFF. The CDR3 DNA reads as TGTGCCTGGAGGGGTGGCGAGGTTTATGAAAAACTGTTTTTT.

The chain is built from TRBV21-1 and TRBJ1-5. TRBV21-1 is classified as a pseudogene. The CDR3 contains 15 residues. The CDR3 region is CASSKVRNSNQPQHF. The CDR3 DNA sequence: TGTGCCAGCAGCAAAGTACGGAATAGCAATCAGCCCCAGCATTTT.

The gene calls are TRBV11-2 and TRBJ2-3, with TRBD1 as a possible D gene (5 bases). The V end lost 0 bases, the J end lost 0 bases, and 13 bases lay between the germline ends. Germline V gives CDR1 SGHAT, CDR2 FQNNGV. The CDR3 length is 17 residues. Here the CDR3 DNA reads TGTGCCAGCAGCTTAGAGACAGCCGTTGATAGCACAGATACGCAGTATTTT. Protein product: CASSLETAVDSTDTQYF.

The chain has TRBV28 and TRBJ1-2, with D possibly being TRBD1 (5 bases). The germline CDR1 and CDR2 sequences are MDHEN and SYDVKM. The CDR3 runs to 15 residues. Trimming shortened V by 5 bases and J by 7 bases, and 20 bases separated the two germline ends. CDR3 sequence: CASSPETGPFGGYTF. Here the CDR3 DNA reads TGTGCCAGCAGTCCTGAAACAGGACCGTTCGGTGGCTACACCTTC.

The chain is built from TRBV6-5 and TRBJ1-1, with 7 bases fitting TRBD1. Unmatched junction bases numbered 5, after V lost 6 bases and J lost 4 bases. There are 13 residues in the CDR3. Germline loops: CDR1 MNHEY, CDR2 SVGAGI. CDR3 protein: CASRRQGATEAFF. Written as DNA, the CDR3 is TGTGCCAGCAGACGACAGGGAGCCACTGAAGCTTTCTTT.

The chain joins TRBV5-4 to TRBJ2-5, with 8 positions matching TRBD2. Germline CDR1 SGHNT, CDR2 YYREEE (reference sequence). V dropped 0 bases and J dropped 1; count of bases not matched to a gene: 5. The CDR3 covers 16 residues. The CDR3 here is CASSLGSREVQETQYF. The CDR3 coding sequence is TGTGCCAGCAGCTTGGGCTCGCGGGAGGTCCAAGAGACCCAGTACTTC.

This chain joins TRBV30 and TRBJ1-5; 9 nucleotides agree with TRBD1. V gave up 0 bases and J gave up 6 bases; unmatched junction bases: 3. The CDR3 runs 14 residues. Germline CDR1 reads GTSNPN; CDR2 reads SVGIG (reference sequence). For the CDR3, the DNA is TGTGCCTGGAGTGTTACAGGGGGCGGTCAGCCCCAGCATTTT. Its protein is CAWSVTGGGQPQHF.

The CDR3 loop reads CASSVGAGGNYEQYF. CDR3 coding DNA: TGTGCCAGCAGCGTAGGTGCAGGGGGAAATTACGAGCAGTACTTC. The chain uses TRBV9 and TRBJ2-7, with TRBD1 matching over 7 bases. In germline, CDR1 is SGDLS, CDR2 YYNGEE. With V trimmed by 0 bases and J by 4 bases, 7 bases remained unmatched. The CDR3 is 15 residues long. The full variable domain, with the rest looked up from reference TRBV9 and TRBJ2-7, is DSGVTQTPKHLITATGQRVTLRCSPRSGDLSVYWYQQSLDQGLQFLIQYYNGEERAKGNILERFSAQQFPDLHSELNLSSLELGDSALYFCASSVGAGGNYEQYFGPGTRLTVT.

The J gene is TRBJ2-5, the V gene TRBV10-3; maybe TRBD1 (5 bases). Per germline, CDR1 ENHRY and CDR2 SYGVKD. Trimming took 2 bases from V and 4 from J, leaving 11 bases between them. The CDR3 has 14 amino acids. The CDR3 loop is CAISEDSSPETQYF. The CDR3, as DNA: TGTGCCATCAGTGAGGACAGCTCCCCAGAGACCCAGTACTTC.

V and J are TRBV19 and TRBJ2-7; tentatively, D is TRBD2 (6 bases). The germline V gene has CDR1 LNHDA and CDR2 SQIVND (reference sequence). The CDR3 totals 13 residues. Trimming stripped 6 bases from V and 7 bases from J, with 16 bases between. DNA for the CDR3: TGTGCCAGTAGCGGGGCGGAGGGCCGGGAGCAGTACTTC. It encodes CASSGAEGREQYF.

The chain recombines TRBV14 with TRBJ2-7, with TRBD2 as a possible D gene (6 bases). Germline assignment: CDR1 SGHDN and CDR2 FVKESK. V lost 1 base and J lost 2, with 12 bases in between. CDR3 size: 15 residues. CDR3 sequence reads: CASSQGDLATYEQYF. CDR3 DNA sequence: TGTGCCAGCAGCCAAGGGGACTTAGCGACCTACGAGCAGTACTTC.

CDR3 amino acids: CASSQGTSGGAGYEQYF. DNA of the CDR3: TGCGCCAGCAGCCAGGGGACTAGCGGGGGGGCGGGATACGAGCAGTACTTC. The rearrangement joins TRBV4-1 to TRBJ2-7; 16 nucleotides line up with TRBD2. V was pared by 3 bases and J by 4 bases, with 6 bases of the junction left unmatched. This CDR3 region has 17 residues. Germline V lookup: CDR1 MGHRA, CDR2 YSYEKL.

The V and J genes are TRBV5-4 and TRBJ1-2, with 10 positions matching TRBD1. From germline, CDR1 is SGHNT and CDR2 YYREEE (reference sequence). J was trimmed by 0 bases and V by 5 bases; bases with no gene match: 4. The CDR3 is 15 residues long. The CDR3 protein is CASSSGTGANYGYTF. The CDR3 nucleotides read TGTGCCAGCAGTTCCGGGACAGGGGCTAACTATGGCTACACCTTC.

CDR3 DNA sequence: TGCGCCAGCAGCACGACCGGGACCGGGGGCGATGAGCAGTTCTTC. Translation: CASSTTGTGGDEQFF. The chain combines TRBV5-1 with TRBJ2-1; D may be TRBD1 or TRBD2 (6 bases each). The CDR3 has 15 amino acids. Per germline, CDR1 SGHRS and CDR2 YFSETQ. V was cut by 4 bases and J by 8 bases, with 19 bases left in between.

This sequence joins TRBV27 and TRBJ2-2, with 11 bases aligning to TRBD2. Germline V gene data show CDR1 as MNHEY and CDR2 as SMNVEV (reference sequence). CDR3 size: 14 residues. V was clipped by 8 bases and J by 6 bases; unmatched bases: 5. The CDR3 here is CASSTSGIAGELFF. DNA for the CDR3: TGTGCCAGCTCGACTAGCGGGATTGCCGGGGAGCTGTTTTTT.

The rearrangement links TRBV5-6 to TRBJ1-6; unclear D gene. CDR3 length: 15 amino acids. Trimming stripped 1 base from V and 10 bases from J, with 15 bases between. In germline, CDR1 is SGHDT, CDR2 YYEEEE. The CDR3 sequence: CASSLSAGVGSPLHF. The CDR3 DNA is TGTGCCAGCAGCTTGTCGGCAGGCGTGGGGTCACCCCTCCACTTT.

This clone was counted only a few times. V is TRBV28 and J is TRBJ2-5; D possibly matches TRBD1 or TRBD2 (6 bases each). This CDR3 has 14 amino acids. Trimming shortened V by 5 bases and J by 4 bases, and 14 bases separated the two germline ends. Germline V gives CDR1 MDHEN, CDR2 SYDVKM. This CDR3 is CASSLPGGRETQYF. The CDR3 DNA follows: TGTGCCAGCAGTCTCCCCGGGGGCAGAGAGACCCAGTACTTC.

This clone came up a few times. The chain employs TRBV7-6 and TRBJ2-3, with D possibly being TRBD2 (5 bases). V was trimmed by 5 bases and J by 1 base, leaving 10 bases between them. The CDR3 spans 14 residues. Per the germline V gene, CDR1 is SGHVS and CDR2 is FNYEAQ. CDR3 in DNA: TGTGCCAGCAGCGCAAGCGGACGCACAGATACGCAGTATTTT. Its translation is CASSASGRTDTQYF. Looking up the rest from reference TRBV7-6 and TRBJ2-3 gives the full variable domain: GAGVSQSPRYKVTKRGQDVALRCDPISGHVSLYWYRQALGQGPEFLTYFNYEAQQDKSGLPNDRFSAERPEGSISTLTIQRTEQRDSAMYRCASSASGRTDTQYFGPGTRLTVL.

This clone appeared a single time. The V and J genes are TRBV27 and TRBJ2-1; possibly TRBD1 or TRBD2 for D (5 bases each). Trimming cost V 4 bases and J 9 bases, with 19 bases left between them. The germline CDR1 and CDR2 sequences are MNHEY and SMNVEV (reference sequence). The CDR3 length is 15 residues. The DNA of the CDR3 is TGTGCCAGCAGTTACGGGGCGTCCAAGCTCGGTGAGCAGTTCTTC. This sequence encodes CASSYGASKLGEQFF.

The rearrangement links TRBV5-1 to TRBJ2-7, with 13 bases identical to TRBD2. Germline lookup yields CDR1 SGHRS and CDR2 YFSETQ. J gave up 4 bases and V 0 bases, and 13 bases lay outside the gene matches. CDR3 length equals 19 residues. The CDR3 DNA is TGCGCCAGCAGCTTGGTGGGACTAGCGGGGAGCCTTTCCCCTTACGAGCAGTACTTC. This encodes CASSLVGLAGSLSPYEQYF.

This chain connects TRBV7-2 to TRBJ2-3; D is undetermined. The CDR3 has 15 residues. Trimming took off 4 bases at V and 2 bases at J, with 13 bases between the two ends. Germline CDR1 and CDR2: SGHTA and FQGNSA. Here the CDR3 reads CASSSMAANTDTQYF. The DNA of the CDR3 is TGTGCCAGCAGCTCCATGGCAGCGAACACAGATACGCAGTATTTT.

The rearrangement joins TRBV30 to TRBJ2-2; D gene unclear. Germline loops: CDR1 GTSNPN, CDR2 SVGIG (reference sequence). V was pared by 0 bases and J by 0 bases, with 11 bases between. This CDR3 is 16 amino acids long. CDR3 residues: CAWSVQRQANTGELFF. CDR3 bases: TGTGCCTGGAGTGTACAGAGACAAGCGAACACCGGGGAGCTGTTTTTT.

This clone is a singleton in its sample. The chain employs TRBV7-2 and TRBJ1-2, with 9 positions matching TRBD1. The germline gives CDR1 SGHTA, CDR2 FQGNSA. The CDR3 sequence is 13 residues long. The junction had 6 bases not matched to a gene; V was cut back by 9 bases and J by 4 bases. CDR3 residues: CASLDRGIYGYTF. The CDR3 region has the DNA TGTGCCAGTCTGGACAGGGGTATCTATGGCTACACCTTC.

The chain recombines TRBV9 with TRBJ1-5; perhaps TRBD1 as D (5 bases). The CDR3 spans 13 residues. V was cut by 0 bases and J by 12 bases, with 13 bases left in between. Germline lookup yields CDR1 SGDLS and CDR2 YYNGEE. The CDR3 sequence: CASSVGVGAHQHF. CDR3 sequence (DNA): TGTGCCAGCAGCGTAGGGGTCGGGGCACACCAGCATTTT.

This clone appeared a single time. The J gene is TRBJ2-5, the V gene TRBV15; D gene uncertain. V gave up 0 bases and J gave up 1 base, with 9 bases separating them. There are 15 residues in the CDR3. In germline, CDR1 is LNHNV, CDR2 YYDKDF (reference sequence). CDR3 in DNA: TGTGCCACCAGCAGAGATTTTGCCAGCCAAGAGACCCAGTACTTC. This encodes CATSRDFASQETQYF.

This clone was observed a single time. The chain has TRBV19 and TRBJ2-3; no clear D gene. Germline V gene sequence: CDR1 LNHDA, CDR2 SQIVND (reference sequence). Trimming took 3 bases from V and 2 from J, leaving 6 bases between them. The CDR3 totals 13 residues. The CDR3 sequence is CASSMGHTDTQYF. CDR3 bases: TGTGCCAGTAGTATGGGTCACACAGATACGCAGTATTTT.

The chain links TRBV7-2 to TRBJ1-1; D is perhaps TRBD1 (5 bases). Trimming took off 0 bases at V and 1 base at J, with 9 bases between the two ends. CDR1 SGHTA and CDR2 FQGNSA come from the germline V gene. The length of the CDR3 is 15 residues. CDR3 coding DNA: TGTGCCAGCAGCTTAGCAGGGGTAGCGAACACTGAAGCTTTCTTT. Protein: CASSLAGVANTEAFF.

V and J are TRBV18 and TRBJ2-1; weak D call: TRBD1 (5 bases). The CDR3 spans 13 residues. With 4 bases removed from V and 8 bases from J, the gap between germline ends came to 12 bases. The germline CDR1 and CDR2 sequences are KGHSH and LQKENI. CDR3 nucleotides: TGTGCCAGCTCACTCCAAGGGGTACATGAGCAGTTCTTC. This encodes CASSLQGVHEQFF.

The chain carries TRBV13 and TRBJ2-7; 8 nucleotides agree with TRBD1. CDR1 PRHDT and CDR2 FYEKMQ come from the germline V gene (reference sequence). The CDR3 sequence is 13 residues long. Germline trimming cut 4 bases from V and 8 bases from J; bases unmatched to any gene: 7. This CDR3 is CASSSDRGPQQYF. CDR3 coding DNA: TGTGCCAGCAGCTCCGACAGGGGCCCCCAGCAGTACTTC.